This is a list of T cell receptor beta chains from one sample in a study of cytotoxic CD8 clonotypes in ibrutinib-treated CLL. The assay was immunoSEQ multiplex PCR, and TCRdb's table has in-frame clones only and misses some. The repertoire has about 140,000 clones, about three quarters of them found once; the top ten carry roughly 4.7%. The source was PBMCs, collected after 24 months of ibrutinib treatment. These receptor sequences come from a human donor with chronic lymphocytic leukemia. Each CDR3 is given with its conserved first and last residue. A D gene is named only where the DNA matches it firmly. Size is omitted from some rows. Given values are once, few, many or a class for expanded clones.

V gene	clone size	J gene	D gene	CDR3 DNA	CDR3 protein
TRBV7-9	NA	TRBJ2-3	NA	TGTGCCAGCAGCCTAGGGGTGCTACCTAGCACAGATACGCAGTATTTT	CASSLGVLPSTDTQYF
TRBV4-3	NA	TRBJ1-2	NA	TGCGCCAGCAGCCAAGATAGGCGGAGTGGCTATGGCTACACCTTC	CASSQDRRSGYGYTF
TRBV23-1	NA	TRBJ1-5	NA	TGCGCCAGCAGCCGGGGGTCGGACCTATGGAGCAATCAGCCCCAGCATTTT	CASSRGSDLWSNQPQHF
TRBV4-3	NA	TRBJ2-5	NA	TGCGCCAGCAGCCAAGATGGCTCACCCTGGGAGACCCAGTACTTC	CASSQDGSPWETQYF
TRBV7-6	NA	TRBJ2-7	NA	TGTGCCAGCAGCCCCAGTTGGAGAGGGTACGAGCAGTACTTC	CASSPSWRGYEQYF
TRBV30	NA	TRBJ2-1	TRBD2	TGTGCCTGGACCCCCGGGGGGCTAGCGGGGACCAGTGAGCAGTTCTTC	CAWTPGGLAGTSEQFF
TRBV5-5	NA	TRBJ1-1	NA	TGTGCCAGCAGCTTGGCCCCCGGTGGGTGGACTGAAGCTTTCTTT	CASSLAPGGWTEAFF
TRBV5-6	few	TRBJ2-3	TRBD2	TGTGCCAGCAGCCTAGGACTAGCCAGCACAGATACGCAGTATTTT	CASSLGLASTDTQYF
TRBV18	NA	TRBJ2-1	NA	TGTGCCGGGGCGACTACGAGCAATGAGCAGTTCTTC	CAGATTSNEQFF
TRBV7-2	NA	TRBJ1-2	TRBD1	TGTGCCAGCAGCGGTGACGACAGGGACCACACCTTC	CASSGDDRDHTF
TRBV28	NA	TRBJ2-5	NA	TGTGCCAGTCGGGCTCGGGCGGACAGTCTCGAAGAGACCCAGTACTTC	CASRARADSLEETQYF
TRBV5-1	NA	TRBJ2-7	NA	TGCGCCAGCAGCTCTCCGGAAGGTCGGTACTCCTACGAGCAGTACTTC	CASSSPEGRYSYEQYF
TRBV30	NA	TRBJ1-4	NA	TGTGCCTGGAGGGTGGTAGCGGGTGAAAAACTGTTTTTT	CAWRVVAGEKLFF
TRBV7-9	NA	TRBJ1-2	TRBD1	TGTGCCGCCGAAGGGGCCGGGACAGGGTATGGCTACACCTTC	CAAEGAGTGYGYTF
TRBV11-3	few	TRBJ2-3	TRBD2	TGTGCCAGCAGCCCCGGACTAGCGGGGGGGCGAGATACGCAGTATTTT	CASSPGLAGGRDTQYF
TRBV6-5	NA	TRBJ2-7	NA	TGTGCCAGCAGGTACTCTTTTGGGACCAGCTCCTACGAGCAGTACTTC	CASRYSFGTSSYEQYF
TRBV7-6	NA	TRBJ1-2	NA	TGTGCCAGCAGCCGGGACGGAAACTACTATGGCTACACCTTC	CASSRDGNYYGYTF
TRBV6-5	NA	TRBJ1-3	NA	TGTGCCAGCAGACCGAGGGGCGCTGGAAACACCATATATTTT	CASRPRGAGNTIYF
TRBV18	NA	TRBJ1-2	NA	TGTGCCAGCTCGGGGAACACAGGCGACGGTAACTATGGCTACACCTTC	CASSGNTGDGNYGYTF
TRBV11-2	NA	TRBJ2-2	TRBD2	TGTGCCAGCAGCGCGGGACTAGCGGGAGGGACCGGGGAGCTGTTTTTT	CASSAGLAGGTGELFF
TRBV27	NA	TRBJ1-1	NA	TGTGCCAGCAAGAGGGTCGGCACTGAAGCTTTCTTT	CASKRVGTEAFF
TRBV7-2	NA	TRBJ2-7	TRBD1	TGTGCCAGCAGCTTAGCGGGACAGGCGGCCTACGAGCAGTACTTC	CASSLAGQAAYEQYF
TRBV7-9	NA	TRBJ2-3	TRBD1	TGTGCCAGCAGCCCCGGGACAGGGCCCACAGATACGCAGTATTTT	CASSPGTGPTDTQYF
TRBV2	NA	TRBJ2-4	NA	TGTGCCAGCAGGGGACTAGCCAAAAACATTCAGTACTTC	CASRGLAKNIQYF
TRBV27	NA	TRBJ2-6	TRBD1	TGTGCCAGCAGTTTATGGGGGACAGGGGCTGGGGCCAACGTCCTGACTTTC	CASSLWGTGAGANVLTF
TRBV7-3	few	TRBJ1-2	TRBD1	TGTGCCAGCAGCCCGGGACAGGGCGTCTATGGCTACACCTTC	CASSPGQGVYGYTF
TRBV29-1	NA	TRBJ1-1	NA	TGCAGCGTTCCCGGACAGAACACTGAAGCTTTCTTT	CSVPGQNTEAFF
TRBV10-3	NA	TRBJ2-7	NA	TGTGCCATCATGTCGGCCTCGGACGAGCAGTACTTC	CAIMSASDEQYF
TRBV28	NA	TRBJ1-1	TRBD1	TGTGCCAGCAGTTTGGGACAGCAAGCTTTCTTT	CASSLGQQAFF
TRBV27	NA	TRBJ2-7	NA	TGTGCCAGCAGGGGCCAGGGGACCTACGAGCAGTACTTC	CASRGQGTYEQYF
TRBV12-5	NA	TRBJ2-1	NA	TGTGCTAGTGGTTTATTTGAAGGTGAGCAGTTCTTC	CASGLFEGEQFF
TRBV4-2	NA	TRBJ2-3	NA	TGTGCCAGCAGCCAAGCGGGTACCACAGATACGCAGTATTTT	CASSQAGTTDTQYF
TRBV28	once	TRBJ2-7	TRBD2	TGTGCCAGCAGTTTTGGGGGGGTCTTCGGCGAGCAGTACTTC	CASSFGGVFGEQYF
TRBV5-1	NA	TRBJ2-5	NA	TGCGCCAGCAGCTTGGCAGGTACCCCCGCCGGCTCGGCCCAGTACTTC	CASSLAGTPAGSAQYF
TRBV5-1	NA	TRBJ1-1	NA	TGCGCCAGCAGCTTGGGTCAGCTTGCCACTGAAGCTTTCTTT	CASSLGQLATEAFF
TRBV10-3	NA	TRBJ2-7	TRBD1	TGTGCCATCAGTGAGCCCCGGGACAGCTACGAGCAGTACTTC	CAISEPRDSYEQYF
TRBV15	NA	TRBJ2-7	TRBD1	TGTGCCACCAGCCGCGTCAGGACAGGTTTTGAGCAGTACTTC	CATSRVRTGFEQYF
TRBV6-5	NA	TRBJ2-7	NA	TGTGCCAGCAGTCACGGGGAGGAGAAGTACTTC	CASSHGEEKYF
TRBV6-4	NA	TRBJ2-3	TRBD2	TGTGCCAGCGGCCGGGTGGGGACTAGCGGGGGAGATGCGCAGTATTTT	CASGRVGTSGGDAQYF
TRBV5-1	once	TRBJ1-6	TRBD1	TGCGCCAGCAGCTTGGTTGGCAGGGGGAAGTCCTATAATTCACCCCTCCACTTT	CASSLVGRGKSYNSPLHF
TRBV27	NA	TRBJ2-5	NA	TGTGCCAGCAGTTTAGGGCCAAACCAAGAGACCCAGTACTTC	CASSLGPNQETQYF
TRBV28	few	TRBJ1-4	NA	TGTGCCAGCAGTTCACTAGGGGACATAGGCGAAAAACTGTTTTTT	CASSSLGDIGEKLFF
TRBV11-2	NA	TRBJ2-3	TRBD2	TGTGCCAGCAGCGTTGGGAGGGGATCCACAGATACGCAGTATTTT	CASSVGRGSTDTQYF
TRBV27	NA	TRBJ2-3	NA	TGTGCCAGCAGTTTACGGGGGACGACACGAGATACGCAGTATTTT	CASSLRGTTRDTQYF
TRBV28	once	TRBJ1-3	NA	TGTGCCAGCAGTCTCGGTCGCTCCCAGCTTGTAGACACCATATATTTT	CASSLGRSQLVDTIYF
TRBV6-5	NA	TRBJ2-7	NA	TGTGCCAGCAGTTACTTGGAGGGGGGAGGCGAGCAGTACTTC	CASSYLEGGGEQYF
TRBV6-5	NA	TRBJ2-2	NA	TGTGCCAGCAGGGGTGGGTCTACGAACACCGGGGAGCTGTTTTTT	CASRGGSTNTGELFF
TRBV5-1	NA	TRBJ2-5	NA	TGCGCCAGCAGCTTGGCGAGCATGGTGGCTTCCGAGACCCAGTACTTC	CASSLASMVASETQYF
TRBV9	NA	TRBJ2-3	TRBD1	TGTGCCAGCAGCGTGAGAGGGGGCCTAGAGGGGGATACGCAGTATTTT	CASSVRGGLEGDTQYF
TRBV6-6	once	TRBJ1-4	NA	TGTGCCAGCAGTGCTAAACACGGAGGGGGGCTGTTTTTT	CASSAKHGGGLFF
TRBV4-3	few	TRBJ1-6	NA	TGCGCCAGCAGCCACGGGCAGGGGAATTCACCCCTCCACTTT	CASSHGQGNSPLHF
TRBV5-5	NA	TRBJ2-4	NA	TGTGCCAGCAGCTTGTGGCAGCCAAACATTCAGTACTTC	CASSLWQPNIQYF